The 25 T cell receptor beta chains given below trace back to one sample, sequenced in a study of blood T cells in healthy people across ages. A second PCR, run for roughly 7 to 11 cycles, used a sample-barcoded 5' primer plus a J-beta primer mix. Each CDR3 protein gets one entry after TCRdb re-called the 5' RACE reads with MiXCR. The sample includes about 780,000 distinct CDR3 sequences, about a quarter of them seen just once. This sample also belongs to another study, concerning T cells of mothers and their children.

The sequenced sample consisted of blood. The origin of the receptors is a boy aged 5-17 years in good health.

V usage is TRBV12-3 or TRBV12-4 and J usage is TRBJ2-5, with D unresolved. CDR3 size: 15 residues. Between the trimmed V and J ends, which lost 1 base and 0 bases, there was a span of 9 bases. This chain's CDR3 is CASSLGARNQETQYF. For the CDR3, the DNA is TGTGCCAGCAGTTTAGGGGCTAGGAACCAAGAGACCCAGTACTTC.

This clonotype was seen a few times. The V gene is TRBV7-9, the J gene TRBJ1-1; D gene uncertain. Per germline, CDR1 SEHNR and CDR2 FQNEAQ (reference sequence). Trimming stripped 7 bases from V and 12 bases from J, with 12 bases between. The CDR3 extends over 10 amino acids. CDR3 DNA: TGTGCCAGCACCCCATCGGAGACTTTCTTT. It specifies CASTPSETFF.

This clonotype was found many times. The CDR3 loop reads CASSPGWETQYF. DNA of the CDR3: TGTGCCAGCAGCCCAGGCTGGGAGACCCAGTACTTC. The gene calls are TRBV11-2 and TRBJ2-5, with no clear D. This CDR3 comprises 12 residues. Germline CDR1 is SGHAT and CDR2 is FQNNGV. V shed 5 bases and J shed 5 bases, with 9 bases lying between them.

The rearrangement uses TRBV2 and TRBJ2-4, with D possibly being TRBD2 (6 bases). This CDR3 comprises 16 residues. The V end lost 8 bases, the J end lost 0 bases, and 17 bases lay between the germline ends. Germline V gene data show CDR1 as SNHLY and CDR2 as FYNNEI. In DNA form, the CDR3 reads TGTGCCAGCGGCCCTGGGGGGTACTTAGCCAAAAACATTCAGTACTTC. It is translated as CASGPGGYLAKNIQYF.

This chain joins TRBV9 and TRBJ2-7; TRBD2 matches 10 bases. With 0 bases clipped from V and 6 bases from J, the junction kept 3 bases outside the gene matches. Germline values: CDR1 SGDLS, CDR2 YYNGEE. The length of the CDR3 is 14 residues. This CDR3 reads CASSVEREGGEQYF. The CDR3 bases are TGTGCCAGCAGCGTAGAGCGGGAGGGCGGCGAGCAGTACTTC.

A few counts support this clonotype. One end of the junction is discordant with germline, which a read error may explain. This chain connects TRBV6-6 to TRBJ1-6; TRBD1 aligns across 10 bases. The germline V gene has CDR1 MNHNY and CDR2 SVGAGI (reference sequence). This CDR3 is 14 amino acids long. The CDR3 coding sequence is TGTGCCTGCAGTTTGGGACAGGGGAATTCACCCCTCCACTTT. This encodes CACSLGQGNSPLHF.

The sample holds a few counts of this clonotype. It may be a read error: a sequence one base away is much more abundant. V usage is TRBV3-1 and J usage is TRBJ2-3; D unclear. This CDR3 region has 14 residues. The ends were cut back, 4 bases at V and 2 bases at J, with 10 bases in the middle. Germline V CDR1 and CDR2: LGHDT, YNNKEL (reference sequence). The chain's CDR3 is CASSPSENTDTQYF. The DNA for the CDR3 is TGTGCCAGCAGCCCCTCTGAGAACACAGATACGCAGTATTTT.

This clonotype was detected a few times. CDR3 DNA sequence: TGTGCCAGCTCCAACGGGGGTGGAAAGACCCAGTACTTC. Amino acids: CASSNGGGKTQYF. This chain connects TRBV2 to TRBJ2-5, with TRBD2 as a possible D gene (6 bases). The CDR3 runs to 13 residues. V lost 8 bases to trimming and J lost 6 bases, with 16 bases between them. Germline lookup yields CDR1 SNHLY and CDR2 FYNNEI.

The rearrangement joins TRBV5-1 to TRBJ2-5; the D is unclear. The J call is in doubt because the DNA end fits TRBJ2-1 better. Germline CDR1 and CDR2: SGHRS and YFSETQ. The CDR3 length is 14 residues. In nucleotides, the CDR3 is TGCGCCAGCAGCTTGGAGCCACTGGTCGATGAGCAGTTCTTC. Translated: CASSLEPLVDEQFF.

This clonotype was detected only a few times. The chain recombines TRBV2 with TRBJ2-1, with unresolved D. Germline loops: CDR1 SNHLY, CDR2 FYNNEI. This CDR3 has 15 amino acids. The V gene lost 8 bases and the J gene lost 0 bases, with 14 bases spanning the gap. Here the CDR3 DNA reads TGTGCCAGCCTCACCACCAAGATCTCCTACAATGAGCAGTTCTTC. It translates to CASLTTKISYNEQFF.

In its sample, this clonotype was seen a few times. The chain uses TRBV7-2 and TRBJ2-5; TRBD2 agrees at 8 bases. The CDR3 has 14 residues. Looked up from germline, CDR1 is SGHTA and CDR2 is FQGNSA. Trimming took 2 bases from V and 4 from J; bases not matched to a gene: 3. CDR3 coding DNA: TGTGCCAGCAGCTTATCTGCGGGGGGAGAGACCCAGTACTTC. This encodes CASSLSAGGETQYF. The whole variable domain, filled in from reference TRBV7-2 and TRBJ2-5, reads GAGVSQSPSNKVTEKGKDVELRCDPISGHTALYWYRQSLGQGLEFLIYFQGNSAPDKSGLPSDRFSAERTGGSVSTLTIQRTQQEDSAVYLCASSLSAGGETQYFGPGTRLLVL.

The table lists this clonotype with a few counts. The rearrangement joins TRBV14 to TRBJ1-4; D remains ambiguous. The CDR3 is made up of 13 amino acids. The germline V gene has CDR1 SGHDN and CDR2 FVKESK. V dropped 1 base and J dropped 8 bases, with 8 bases sitting between them. The DNA of the CDR3 is TGTGCCAGCAGCCAAGTGGCGGGAGAAAAACTGTTTTTT. Its translation is CASSQVAGEKLFF. Based on the CDR3 plus reference TRBV14 and TRBJ1-4, the full variable domain is EAGVTQFPSHSVIEKGQTVTLRCDPISGHDNLYWYRRVMGKEIKFLLHFVKESKQDESGMPNNRFLAERTGGTYSTLKVQPAELEDSGVYFCASSQVAGEKLFFGSGTQLSVL.

This clonotype appeared a single time. This chain connects TRBV29-1 to TRBJ2-1; possibly TRBD1 for D (5 bases). Trimming stripped 7 bases from V and 2 bases from J, with 9 bases between. Germline V gene lookup returns CDR1 SQVTM and CDR2 ANQGSEA. The CDR3 is 12 residues long. CDR3 sequence (DNA): TGCAGCGCCCGGACACCCTACAATGAGCAGTTCTTC. Protein: CSARTPYNEQFF.

This clonotype has just a few counts. The J gene is TRBJ2-7, the V gene TRBV25-1; TRBD1 might be the D (5 bases). Germline V gene sequence: CDR1 MGHDK, CDR2 SYGVNS. The V and J ends lost 3 bases and 3 bases respectively, with 12 bases between them. The CDR3 spans 14 residues. CDR3 in DNA: TGTGCCAGCAGTGAGTCAGGGAAGGACTACGAGCAGTACTTC. Amino acids: CASSESGKDYEQYF.

This clonotype was counted once. A read error may account for a junction end that differs from germline. This chain links TRBV20-1 with TRBJ2-5; D is perhaps TRBD1 (8 bases). The germline gives CDR1 DFQATT, CDR2 SNEGSKA (reference sequence). The CDR3 loop spans 16 amino acids. For the CDR3, the DNA is TGCGGTGCTAGGCAGGGGGCTAGCGGTTTAGGGGAGACCCAGTACTTC. Translated: CGARQGASGLGETQYF.

The V and J genes are TRBV7-6 and TRBJ2-1, with 8 positions matching TRBD2. J gave up 3 bases and V 5 bases, and 12 bases lay outside the gene matches. The length of the CDR3 is 17 residues. Germline lookup yields CDR1 SGHVS and CDR2 FNYEAQ. For the CDR3, the DNA is TGTGCCAGCAGCCCGCGGCCAGGCGGGGGGCTCTACAATGAGCAGTTCTTC. Translated: CASSPRPGGGLYNEQFF. Based on the CDR3 plus reference TRBV7-6 and TRBJ2-1, the full variable domain is GAGVSQSPRYKVTKRGQDVALRCDPISGHVSLYWYRQALGQGPEFLTYFNYEAQQDKSGLPNDRFSAERPEGSISTLTIQRTEQRDSAMYRCASSPRPGGGLYNEQFFGPGTRLTVL.

The V call is TRBV28, the J call TRBJ1-2; D remains unclear. Germline CDR1 is MDHEN and CDR2 is SYDVKM. The ends were cut back, 8 bases at V and 8 bases at J, with 21 bases in the middle. The CDR3 sequence is 14 residues long. In DNA form, the CDR3 reads TGTGCCAGCGGTGGTCATGTGGCCCTGGGGGGCTACACCTTC. Translation: CASGGHVALGGYTF.

V usage is TRBV18 and J usage is TRBJ1-1; D perhaps matches TRBD1 (5 bases). The CDR3 length is 14 residues. Germline loops: CDR1 KGHSH, CDR2 LQKENI. Trimming removed 3 bases at V and 3 bases at J, with 11 bases between. The CDR3 loop is CASSPPGVHTEAFF. CDR3 coding DNA: TGTGCCAGCTCACCGCCGGGGGTGCACACTGAAGCTTTCTTT.

V usage is TRBV9 and J usage is TRBJ2-5; D might be TRBD1 (6 bases). The tail of the sequence fits TRBJ2-1 better, so the J call may be wrong. Germline values: CDR1 SGDLS, CDR2 YYNGEE. The CDR3 loop spans 16 amino acids. This chain's CDR3 is CASSPQADGKGDEQFF. In DNA form, the CDR3 reads TGTGCCAGCAGCCCCCAAGCGGATGGGAAGGGGGATGAGCAGTTCTTC.

This chain joins TRBV7-2 and TRBJ1-2; D may be TRBD1 (5 bases). With 5 bases removed from V and 0 bases from J, the gap between germline ends came to 16 bases. Germline-derived CDR1 and CDR2 are SGHTA and FQGNSA. The CDR3 is 16 residues long. The CDR3 DNA reads as TGTGCCAGCAGCCCCAGGGTCGGCCGTTCTAACTATGGCTACACCTTC. Translation gives CASSPRVGRSNYGYTF.

This clonotype has more than one count but fewer than ten. The chain employs TRBV2 and TRBJ2-7, with D possibly TRBD1 on 6 matching bases. Germline V lookup: CDR1 SNHLY, CDR2 FYNNEI. CDR3 length: 14 amino acids. Trimming removed 7 bases from V and 1 base from J, with 14 bases in between. CDR3 residues: CASTPQGRSYEQYF. CDR3 nucleotide sequence: TGTGCCAGCACCCCACAGGGCCGGTCCTACGAGCAGTACTTC.

The chain employs TRBV3-1 and TRBJ2-7; D may be TRBD2 (5 bases). This CDR3 region has 14 residues. Per germline, CDR1 LGHDT and CDR2 YNNKEL (reference sequence). The germline V and J ends were trimmed by 2 bases and 3 bases, with 11 bases remaining between them. CDR3 bases: TGTGCCAGCAGCCAATTCGACGGGGACTACGAGCAGTACTTC. Its translation is CASSQFDGDYEQYF.

This clonotype was observed a handful of times. V usage is TRBV6-1 and J usage is TRBJ2-1; the D is unclear. The length of the CDR3 is 13 residues. Looked up from germline, CDR1 is MNHNS and CDR2 is SASEGT. V was pared by 2 bases and J by 6 bases, with 8 bases between. CDR3 residues: CASSELLGNEQFF. In DNA form, the CDR3 reads TGTGCCAGCAGTGAACTTCTAGGCAATGAGCAGTTCTTC.

This clonotype showed up many times. This sequence joins TRBV5-1 and TRBJ1-3; perhaps TRBD1 as D (6 bases). Trimming removed 0 bases at V and 0 bases at J, with 10 bases between. The CDR3 covers 16 residues. The germline V gene encodes CDR1 SGHRS and CDR2 YFSETQ. CDR3 loop: CASSLGYRASGNTIYF. For the CDR3, the DNA is TGCGCCAGCAGCTTGGGTTACAGGGCCTCTGGAAACACCATATATTTT.

This clonotype came up a few times. The V call is TRBV30, the J call TRBJ2-5; the D gene is possibly TRBD1 (5 bases). The J call may be faulty, since TRBJ2-1 better matches the DNA end. Germline lookup yields CDR1 GTSNPN and CDR2 SVGIG (reference sequence). This CDR3 is 15 amino acids long. CDR3 residues: CAWSQPNGHYNEQFF. CDR3 bases: TGTGCCTGGAGTCAGCCTAACGGACATTACAATGAGCAGTTCTTC.